The 7 T cell receptor beta chains reported below all come from one sample, sequenced in a study of blood T cell repertoires in COVID-19. The table came from immunoSEQ multiplex PCR; TCRdb's copy has only in-frame clones and leaves some out. This table holds 150,000 to 200,000 clones, about nine tenths found once. The sequenced sample consisted of PBMCs or T cells enriched from blood (not recorded which). These receptors came from a woman aged 18-29 years who had recovered from COVID-19.

This clone was counted between two and nine times. J is TRBJ1-3 and V is TRBV5-1, with TRBD1 matching over 7 bases. The CDR3 covers 18 residues. The trim removed 0 bases at V and 0 bases at J, leaving 9 bases unmatched. Germline CDR1 reads SGHRS; CDR2 reads YFSETQ. CDR3 in DNA: TGCGCCAGCAGCTTGGCCCGATGGGGGGACAGCTCTGGAAACACCATATATTTT. As protein: CASSLARWGDSSGNTIYF.

V and J are TRBV6-5 and TRBJ2-7; D possibly corresponds to TRBD2 (5 bases). This CDR3 is built from 15 residues. Germline V CDR1 and CDR2: MNHEY, SVGAGI. Trimming pared 7 bases from V and 5 bases from J, leaving 21 bases between. This chain's CDR3 is CASNTGMLGKDEQYF. The CDR3, as DNA: TGTGCCAGCAATACGGGGATGTTGGGCAAGGACGAGCAGTACTTC.

The gene calls are TRBV18 and TRBJ2-1, with 12 bases matching TRBD2. CDR3 length: 15 residues. The germline gives CDR1 KGHSH, CDR2 LQKENI. Losses at the gene ends were 3 bases for V and 6 bases for J; bases not matched to a gene: 3. The chain's CDR3 is CASSPGTSGSNEQFF. CDR3 nucleotide sequence: TGTGCCAGCTCACCCGGGACTAGCGGGTCCAATGAGCAGTTCTTC.

Only one count was recorded for this clone. The rearrangement links TRBV14 to TRBJ2-5, with 8 bases matching TRBD1. The CDR3 has 15 residues. Germline CDR1 SGHDN, CDR2 FVKESK. V lost 4 bases and J lost 1; bases outside the gene matches: 5. The CDR3 region has the DNA TGTGCCAGCAGCCCCCGGACAGGGATCCAAGAGACCCAGTACTTC. It translates to CASSPRTGIQETQYF.

The rearrangement uses TRBV4-3 and TRBJ2-7, with TRBD2 matching over 10 bases. Germline trimming cut 0 bases from V and 0 bases from J; bases unmatched to any gene: 14. CDR1 is LGHNA, CDR2 YSLEER, per germline. This CDR3 has 20 residues. The CDR3 loop reads CASSQEAGLAGGLYSYEQYF. For the CDR3, the DNA is TGCGCCAGCAGCCAAGAGGCAGGGTTAGCGGGGGGACTATACTCCTACGAGCAGTACTTC.

V and J are TRBV21-1 and TRBJ1-1; the table's D call, TRBD1, was not checked against the DNA. TRBV21-1 is listed as a pseudogene. The CDR3 spans 15 residues. The CDR3 here is CASSKAGLPNTEAFF. The CDR3 bases are TGTGCCAGCAGCAAAGCGGGCCTGCCTAACACTGAAGCTTTCTTT.

As DNA, the CDR3 is TGTGCCAGCAGCTCTATAGCGGGAGGGGTAGATACGCAGTATTTT. This translates into CASSSIAGGVDTQYF. The genes are TRBV11-2 and TRBJ2-3; 11 nucleotides match TRBD2. The V and J ends lost 4 bases and 5 bases, in that order; junction bases with no gene match: 5. In germline, CDR1 is SGHAT, CDR2 FQNNGV. CDR3 length equals 15 residues.